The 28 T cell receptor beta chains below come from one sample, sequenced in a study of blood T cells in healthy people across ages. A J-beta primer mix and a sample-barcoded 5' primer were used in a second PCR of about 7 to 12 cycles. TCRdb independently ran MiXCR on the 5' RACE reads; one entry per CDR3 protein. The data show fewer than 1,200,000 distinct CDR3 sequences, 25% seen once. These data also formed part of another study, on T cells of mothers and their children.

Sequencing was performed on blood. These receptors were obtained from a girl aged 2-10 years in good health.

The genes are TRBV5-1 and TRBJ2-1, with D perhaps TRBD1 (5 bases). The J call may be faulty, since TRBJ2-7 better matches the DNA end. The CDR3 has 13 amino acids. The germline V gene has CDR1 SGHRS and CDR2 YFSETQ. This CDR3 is CASSLGGAEEQYF. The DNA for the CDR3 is TGCGCCAGCAGCTTGGGGGGCGCGGAGGAGCAGTACTTC.

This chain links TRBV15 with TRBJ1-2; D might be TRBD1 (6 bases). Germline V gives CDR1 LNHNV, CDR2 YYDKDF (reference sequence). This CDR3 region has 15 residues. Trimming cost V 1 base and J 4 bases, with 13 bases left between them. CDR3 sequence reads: CATSRVGGGAYGYTF. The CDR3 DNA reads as TGTGCCACCAGCAGAGTAGGAGGGGGAGCCTATGGCTACACCTTC.

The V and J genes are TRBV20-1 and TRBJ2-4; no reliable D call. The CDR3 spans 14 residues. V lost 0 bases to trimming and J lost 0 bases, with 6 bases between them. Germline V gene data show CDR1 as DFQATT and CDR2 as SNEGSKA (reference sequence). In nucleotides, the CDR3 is TGCAGTGCTAGAGATCAGATAGCCAAAAACATTCAGTACTTC. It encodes CSARDQIAKNIQYF.

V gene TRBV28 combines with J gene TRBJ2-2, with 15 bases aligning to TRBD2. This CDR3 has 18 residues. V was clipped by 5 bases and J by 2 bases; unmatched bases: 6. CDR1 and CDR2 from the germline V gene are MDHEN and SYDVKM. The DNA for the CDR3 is TGTGCCAGCAGTCCCTGGACTAGCGGGAGGGCCAACACCGGGGAGCTGTTTTTT. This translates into CASSPWTSGRANTGELFF.

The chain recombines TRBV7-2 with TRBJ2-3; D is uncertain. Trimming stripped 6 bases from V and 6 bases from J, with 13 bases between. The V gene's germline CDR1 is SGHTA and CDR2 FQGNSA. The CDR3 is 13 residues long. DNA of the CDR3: TGTGCCAGCAGGTCTAGGGATGTGGATACGCAGTATTTT. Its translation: CASRSRDVDTQYF. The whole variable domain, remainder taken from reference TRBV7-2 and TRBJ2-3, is GAGVSQSPSNKVTEKGKDVELRCDPISGHTALYWYRQSLGQGLEFLIYFQGNSAPDKSGLPSDRFSAERTGGSVSTLTIQRTQQEDSAVYLCASRSRDVDTQYFGPGTRLTVL.

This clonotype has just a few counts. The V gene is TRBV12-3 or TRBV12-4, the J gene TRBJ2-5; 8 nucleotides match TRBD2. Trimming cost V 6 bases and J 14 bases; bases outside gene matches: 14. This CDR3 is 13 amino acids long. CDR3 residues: CASRPGGEASQYF. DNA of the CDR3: TGTGCCAGCAGGCCGGGGGGGGAAGCGAGTCAATACTTC.

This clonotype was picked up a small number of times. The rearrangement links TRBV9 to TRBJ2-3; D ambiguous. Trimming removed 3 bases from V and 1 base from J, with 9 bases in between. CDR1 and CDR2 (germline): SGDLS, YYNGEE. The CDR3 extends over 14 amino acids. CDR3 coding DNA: TGTGCCAGCAGCGCCCGCTTGGGCACAGATACGCAGTATTTT. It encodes CASSARLGTDTQYF.

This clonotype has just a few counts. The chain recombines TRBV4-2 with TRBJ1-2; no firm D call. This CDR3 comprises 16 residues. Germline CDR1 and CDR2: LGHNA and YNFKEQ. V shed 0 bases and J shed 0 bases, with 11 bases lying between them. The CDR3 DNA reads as TGTGCCAGCAGCCAAGATGAGGGCAGAGCTAACTATGGCTACACCTTC. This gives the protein CASSQDEGRANYGYTF.

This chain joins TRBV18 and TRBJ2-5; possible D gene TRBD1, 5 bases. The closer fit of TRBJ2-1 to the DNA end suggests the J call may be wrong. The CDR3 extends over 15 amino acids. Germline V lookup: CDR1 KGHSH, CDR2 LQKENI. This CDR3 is CASSPGPGMVNEQFF. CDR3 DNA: TGTGCCAGCTCACCGGGCCCAGGGATGGTAAATGAGCAGTTCTTC.

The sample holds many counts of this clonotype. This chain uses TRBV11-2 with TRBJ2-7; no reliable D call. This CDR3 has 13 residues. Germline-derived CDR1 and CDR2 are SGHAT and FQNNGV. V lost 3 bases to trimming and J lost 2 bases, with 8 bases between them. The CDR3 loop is CASSFGPTYEQYF. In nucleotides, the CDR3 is TGTGCCAGCAGCTTTGGACCTACCTACGAGCAGTACTTC.

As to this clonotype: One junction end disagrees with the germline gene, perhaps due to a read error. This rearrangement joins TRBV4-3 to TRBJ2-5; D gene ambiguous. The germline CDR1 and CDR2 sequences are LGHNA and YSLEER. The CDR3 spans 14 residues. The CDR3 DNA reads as TGCGCCAGCAGCCAAGATCGGGTACTCGAGACCCATTACTTC. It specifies CASSQDRVLETHYF.

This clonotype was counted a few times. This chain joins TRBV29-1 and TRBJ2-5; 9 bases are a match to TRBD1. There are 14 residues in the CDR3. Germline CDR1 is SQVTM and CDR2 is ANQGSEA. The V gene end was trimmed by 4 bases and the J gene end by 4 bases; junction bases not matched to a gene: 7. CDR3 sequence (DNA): TGCAGCGTTGGGACCGGGACAGGGACAGAGACCCAGTACTTC. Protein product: CSVGTGTGTETQYF. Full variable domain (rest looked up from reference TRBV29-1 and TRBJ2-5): SAVISQKPSRDICQRGTSLTIQCQVDSQVTMMFWYRQQPGQSLTLIATANQGSEATYESGFVIDKFPISRPNLTFSTLTVSNMSPEDSSIYLCSVGTGTGTETQYFGPGTRLLVL.

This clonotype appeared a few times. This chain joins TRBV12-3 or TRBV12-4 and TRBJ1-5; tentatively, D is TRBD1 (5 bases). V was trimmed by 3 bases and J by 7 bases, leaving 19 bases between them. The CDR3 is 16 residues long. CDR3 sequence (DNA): TGTGCCAGCAGTTTTTCCGCAGCAGGGATGAGCCAGCCCCAGCATTTT. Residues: CASSFSAAGMSQPQHF.

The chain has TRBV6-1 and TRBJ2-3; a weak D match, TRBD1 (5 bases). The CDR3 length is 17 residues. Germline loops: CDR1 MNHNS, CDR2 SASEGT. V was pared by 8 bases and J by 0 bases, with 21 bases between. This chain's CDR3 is CASSPPSGHRSTDTQYF. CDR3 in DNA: TGTGCCAGCTCCCCCCCGTCGGGTCACAGGAGCACAGATACGCAGTATTTT.

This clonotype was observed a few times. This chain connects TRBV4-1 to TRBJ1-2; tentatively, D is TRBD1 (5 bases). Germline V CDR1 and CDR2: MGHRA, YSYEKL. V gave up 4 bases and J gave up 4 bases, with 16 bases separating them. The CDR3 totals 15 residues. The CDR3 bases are TGCGCCAGCAGCCCCCAGGGAGGGGTCGGCTATGGCTACACCTTC. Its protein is CASSPQGGVGYGYTF.

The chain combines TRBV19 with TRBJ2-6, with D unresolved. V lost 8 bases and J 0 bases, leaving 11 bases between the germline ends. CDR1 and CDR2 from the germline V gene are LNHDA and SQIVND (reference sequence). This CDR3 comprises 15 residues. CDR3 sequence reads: CASGLRYSGANVLTF. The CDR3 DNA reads TGTGCCAGTGGGCTCAGGTACTCTGGGGCCAACGTCCTGACTTTC.

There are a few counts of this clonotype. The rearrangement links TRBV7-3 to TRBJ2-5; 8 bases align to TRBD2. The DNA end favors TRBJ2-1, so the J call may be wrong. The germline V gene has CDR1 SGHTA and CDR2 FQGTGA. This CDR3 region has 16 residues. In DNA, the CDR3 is TGTGCCAGCAGCTTAAAGGGGGGGAAGACTAGCGTGAGCCAGTTCTTC. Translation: CASSLKGGKTSVSQFF.

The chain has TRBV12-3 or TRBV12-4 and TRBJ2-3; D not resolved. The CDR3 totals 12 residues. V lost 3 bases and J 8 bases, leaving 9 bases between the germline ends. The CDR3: CASSLYRGTQYF. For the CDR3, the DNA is TGTGCCAGCAGTTTGTATCGTGGTACGCAGTATTTT.

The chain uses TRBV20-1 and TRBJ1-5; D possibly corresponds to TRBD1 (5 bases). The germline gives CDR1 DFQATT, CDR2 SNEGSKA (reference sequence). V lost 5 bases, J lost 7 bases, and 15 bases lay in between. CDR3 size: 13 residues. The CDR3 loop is CSAPLGGDQPQHF. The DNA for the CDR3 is TGCAGTGCTCCACTTGGGGGGGACCAGCCCCAGCATTTT.

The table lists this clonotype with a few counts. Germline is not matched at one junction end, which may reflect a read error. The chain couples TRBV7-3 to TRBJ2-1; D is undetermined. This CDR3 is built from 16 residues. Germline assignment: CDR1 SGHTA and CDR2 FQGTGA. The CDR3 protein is CASSLIPQSSYNEQFF. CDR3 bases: TGTGCCAGCAGTTTAATACCCCAGAGCTCCTACAATGAGCAGTTCTTC.

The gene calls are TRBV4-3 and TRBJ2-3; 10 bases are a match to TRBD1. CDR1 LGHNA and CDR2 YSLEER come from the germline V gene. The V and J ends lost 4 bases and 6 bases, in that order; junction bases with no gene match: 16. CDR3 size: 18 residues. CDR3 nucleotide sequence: TGCGCCAGCAGCCCGAATTCCGGGACAGGGGCTATTAGGGATACGCAGTATTTT. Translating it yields CASSPNSGTGAIRDTQYF.

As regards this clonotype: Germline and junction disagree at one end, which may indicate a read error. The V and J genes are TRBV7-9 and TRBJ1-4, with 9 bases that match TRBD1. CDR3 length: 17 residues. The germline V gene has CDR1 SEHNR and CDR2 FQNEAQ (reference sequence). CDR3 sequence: CVSSLRMGTGLDEKLFF. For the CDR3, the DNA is TGTGTCAGCAGCTTAAGAATGGGGACAGGGCTTGACGAAAAACTGTTTTTT.

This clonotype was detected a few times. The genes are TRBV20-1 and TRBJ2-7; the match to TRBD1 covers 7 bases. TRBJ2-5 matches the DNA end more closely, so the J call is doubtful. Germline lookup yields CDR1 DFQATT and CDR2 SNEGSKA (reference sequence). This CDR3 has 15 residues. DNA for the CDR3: TGCAGTGCCAATAAACCGGGACAGTTAGGAGAGACCCAGTACTTC. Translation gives CSANKPGQLGETQYF.

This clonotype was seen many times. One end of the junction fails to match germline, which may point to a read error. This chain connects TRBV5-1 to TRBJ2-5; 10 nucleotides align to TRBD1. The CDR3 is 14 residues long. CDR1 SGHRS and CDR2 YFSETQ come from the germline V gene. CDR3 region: CASSLDRGQETQYF. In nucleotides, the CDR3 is TGTGCCAGCAGCTTGGACAGGGGGCAAGAGACCCAGTACTTC. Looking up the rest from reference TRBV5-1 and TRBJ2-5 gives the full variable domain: KAGVTQTPRYLIKTRGQQVTLSCSPISGHRSVSWYQQTPGQGLQFLFEYFSETQRNKGNFPGRFSGRQFSNSRSEMNVSTLELGDSALYLCASSLDRGQETQYFGPGTRLLVL.

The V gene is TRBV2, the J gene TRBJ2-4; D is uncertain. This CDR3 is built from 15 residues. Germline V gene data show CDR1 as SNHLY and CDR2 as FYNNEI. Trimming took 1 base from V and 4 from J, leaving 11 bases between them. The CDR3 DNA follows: TGTGCCAGCAGTGAAGACCCAGATCCAAAAAACATTCAGTACTTC. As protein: CASSEDPDPKNIQYF.

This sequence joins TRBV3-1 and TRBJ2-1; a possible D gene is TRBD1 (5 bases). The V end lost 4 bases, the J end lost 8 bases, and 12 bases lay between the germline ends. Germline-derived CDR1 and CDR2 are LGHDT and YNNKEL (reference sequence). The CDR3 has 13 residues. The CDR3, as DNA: TGTGCCAGCAGCCGTTCAGGGCTCGATGAGCAGTTCTTC. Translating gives CASSRSGLDEQFF.

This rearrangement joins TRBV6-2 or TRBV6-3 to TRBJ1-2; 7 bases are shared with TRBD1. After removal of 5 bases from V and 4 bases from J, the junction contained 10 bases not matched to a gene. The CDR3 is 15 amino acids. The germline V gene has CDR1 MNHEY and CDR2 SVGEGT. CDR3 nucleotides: TGTGCCAGCAGTCCACTACAGGGGACGAGCTATGGCTACACCTTC. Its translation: CASSPLQGTSYGYTF.

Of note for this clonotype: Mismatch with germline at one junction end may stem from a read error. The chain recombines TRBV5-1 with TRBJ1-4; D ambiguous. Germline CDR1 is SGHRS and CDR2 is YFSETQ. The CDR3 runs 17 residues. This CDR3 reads CAGSSYTFGSRGEKLFF. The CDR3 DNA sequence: TGCGCCGGCAGCTCATACACATTCGGGAGCCGAGGTGAAAAACTGTTTTTT.